This is a list of T cell receptor beta chains from one sample in a study of CD8+CD57+ T cells in acquired aplastic anemia. Each CDR3 protein is one row after TCRdb ran MiXCR on the reads. The sample gives approximately 260,000 distinct CDR3 sequences, roughly 80% of which show up once; less than 50% is in the top ten. Sequences were obtained from sorted CD4+, CD8+, or CD8+CD57+ T cells (not recorded which) from PBMCs. The origin of the receptors is a human donor with aplastic anemia. Both conserved end residues are part of each CDR3. The D gene is left open where the match is weak. Expanded clones are given a class, and other clones once, few, many or no size at all.

d_gene: NA; j_gene: TRBJ2-7; v_gene: TRBV2; abundance: NA; CDR3nt: TGTGCCAGCAGCCATCAAGGGGGGATCTCCTACGAGCAGTACTTC; CDR3aa: CASSHQGGISYEQYF
d_gene: NA; j_gene: TRBJ2-5; v_gene: TRBV15; abundance: NA; CDR3nt: TGTGCCACCAGCAGAGCCAGGGAGCAAGACACCCAGTACTTC; CDR3aa: CATSRAREQDTQYF
d_gene: NA; j_gene: TRBJ1-2; v_gene: TRBV5-5; abundance: NA; CDR3nt: TGTGCCAGCAGCGTAGCGTCAGACTACACCTTC; CDR3aa: CASSVASDYTF
d_gene: NA; j_gene: TRBJ2-2; v_gene: TRBV7-8; abundance: NA; CDR3nt: NA; CDR3aa: CASSFGGGAREQFF
d_gene: NA; j_gene: TRBJ1-1; v_gene: TRBV13; abundance: few; CDR3nt: TGTGCCAGCAGCCCGGATCTGACAGGGAACACTGAAGCTTTCTTT; CDR3aa: CASSPDLTGNTEAFF
d_gene: NA; j_gene: TRBJ2-3; v_gene: TRBV5-1; abundance: NA; CDR3nt: TGCGCCAGCAGCTTGGAATTCACAGATACGCAGTATTTT; CDR3aa: CASSLEFTDTQYF
d_gene: NA; j_gene: TRBJ2-3; v_gene: TRBV24-1; abundance: NA; CDR3nt: NA; CDR3aa: CATVAGGTGKLYF
d_gene: NA; j_gene: TRBJ2-3; v_gene: TRBV2; abundance: NA; CDR3nt: TGTGCCAGCGGTGAAGGGGACGCAGATCAGCCGTATTTT; CDR3aa: CASGEGDADQPYF
d_gene: NA; j_gene: TRBJ2-7; v_gene: TRBV15; abundance: NA; CDR3nt: TGTGCCACCAGCAGAGCTAGTTATAATGAAACCCACTACTTC; CDR3aa: CATSRASYNETHYF
d_gene: NA; j_gene: TRBJ1-6; v_gene: TRBV2; abundance: NA; CDR3nt: TGTGCCAGCAGTGATACTAGGGAAGTTAATTCACCCCTCCACTTT; CDR3aa: CASSDTREVNSPLHF
d_gene: NA; j_gene: TRBJ1-1; v_gene: TRBV7-9; abundance: NA; CDR3nt: TGTGCCAGCAGCTTTGAACTAAGCGGGAAGACTGATAAGTTCTTT; CDR3aa: CASSFELSGKTDKFF
d_gene: TRBD2; j_gene: TRBJ2-1; v_gene: TRBV9; abundance: NA; CDR3nt: TGTGCCAGCAGCCTCGGGGGTGCGGGGGAGACGAACCAGCAGTTCTTC; CDR3aa: CASSLGGAGETNQQFF
d_gene: TRBD2; j_gene: TRBJ2-1; v_gene: TRBV7-8; abundance: NA; CDR3nt: TGTGCCAGCAGCTTAGCGAGCGGGGGGGTTTTGAATGAGCAGTTCTTC; CDR3aa: CASSLASGGVLNEQFF
d_gene: NA; j_gene: TRBJ2-3; v_gene: TRBV7-2; abundance: NA; CDR3nt: TGTGCCAGCGAGGGGGGCGGGACAGATACGCAGTATTTT; CDR3aa: CASEGGGTDTQYF
d_gene: NA; j_gene: TRBJ2-3; v_gene: TRBV2; abundance: NA; CDR3nt: TGTGCCAGTGGGGCCGGGGGCACAGACACGAGGTATTTT; CDR3aa: CASGAGGTDTRYF
d_gene: TRBD2; j_gene: TRBJ2-7; v_gene: TRBV13; abundance: NA; CDR3nt: TGTGCCAGCAGCTGGGACGGGGGGGATTACGAGCAGTACTTC; CDR3aa: CASSWDGGDYEQYF
d_gene: NA; j_gene: TRBJ1-5; v_gene: TRBV5-4; abundance: NA; CDR3nt: TGTGCCAGCAGCTTTACTAGCCAGGCCAATCAGCCCCAGCATTTT; CDR3aa: CASSFTSQANQPQHF
d_gene: TRBD1; j_gene: TRBJ1-1; v_gene: TRBV9; abundance: NA; CDR3nt: TGTGCCAGCAGCGAATGGGGGGAACAGGGGGAGGCTTTCTTT; CDR3aa: CASSEWGEQGEAFF
d_gene: NA; j_gene: TRBJ2-3; v_gene: TRBV10-3; abundance: NA; CDR3nt: TGTGCCATCAGTGAGTCTTCAGGAGAACAAATTCATGAAAAACAGTATTTT; CDR3aa: CAISESSGEQIHEKQYF
d_gene: NA; j_gene: TRBJ1-5; v_gene: TRBV15; abundance: NA; CDR3nt: TGTAGCACCAGAAGGGGCTCCAGCAAACAGACCCAGCATTTT; CDR3aa: CSTRRGSSKQTQHF
d_gene: NA; j_gene: TRBJ2-1; v_gene: TRBV7-6; abundance: once; CDR3nt: TGTGCCAGCAGCTTAGCCCGCGGGGCCAAAGAGACGCAGTTCTTC; CDR3aa: CASSLARGAKETQFF
d_gene: NA; j_gene: TRBJ1-5; v_gene: TRBV7-9; abundance: NA; CDR3nt: TGTGCCAGCAGCTATGAAAGAAGCGGGGGGACCCATGAGTTT; CDR3aa: CASSYERSGGTHEF
d_gene: NA; j_gene: TRBJ2-7; v_gene: TRBV7-8; abundance: NA; CDR3nt: TGTGCCAGCAGTACCACCGGAAGTTCCTATACGCAGTATTTC; CDR3aa: CASSTTGSSYTQYF
d_gene: NA; j_gene: TRBJ2-1; v_gene: TRBV7-2; abundance: NA; CDR3nt: TGTGCCAGCAGCTTAGCCACCCCAAACAATGAGCAGTTCTTC; CDR3aa: CASSLATPNNEQFF
d_gene: NA; j_gene: TRBJ1-4; v_gene: TRBV9; abundance: NA; CDR3nt: TGTGCCAGCAGCGAGGCTACAGGAGAACAAATTAATGAAAAACTGTTTTTT; CDR3aa: CASSEATGEQINEKLFF
d_gene: NA; j_gene: TRBJ2-5; v_gene: TRBV7-9; abundance: NA; CDR3nt: TGTGCCACCAGCAACGCGAATACGCAAGATTCCTTGTACTTC; CDR3aa: CATSNANTQDSLYF
d_gene: TRBD1; j_gene: TRBJ2-7; v_gene: TRBV7-9; abundance: NA; CDR3nt: TGCGCCAGCAGCCAGGGGACAGGGGGCATTTACGAGCAGTACTTC; CDR3aa: CASSQGTGGIYEQYF
d_gene: TRBD2; j_gene: TRBJ2-3; v_gene: TRBV12-3/TRBV12-4; abundance: NA; CDR3nt: TGTGCCAGCAGCGTAGCGGGCGCACCACGAGCAGTACGTTTT; CDR3aa: CASSVAGAPRAVRF
d_gene: NA; j_gene: TRBJ2-7; v_gene: TRBV15; abundance: NA; CDR3nt: TGTGCCACCAGCAGAAGGGGCGCTTGGGCCGAGCAGTACTTC; CDR3aa: CATSRRGAWAEQYF
d_gene: NA; j_gene: TRBJ2-2; v_gene: TRBV5-6; abundance: few; CDR3nt: TGTGCCAGCAGCTTGGTGGCCGGGGAGCTGTTTTTT; CDR3aa: CASSLVAGELFF
d_gene: NA; j_gene: TRBJ1-5; v_gene: TRBV11-3; abundance: NA; CDR3nt: TGTGCCAGCAGCGAAGCTCTTAGCAATCAGCCCCAGCATTTT; CDR3aa: CASSEALSNQPQHF
d_gene: TRBD2; j_gene: TRBJ2-1; v_gene: TRBV19; abundance: NA; CDR3nt: TGTGCCAGTAGTATAGGGACTAGCGGGAGTCGGAACTACAATGAGCAGTTCTTC; CDR3aa: CASSIGTSGSRNYNEQFF
d_gene: NA; j_gene: TRBJ1-1; v_gene: TRBV7-9; abundance: NA; CDR3nt: TGTGCCAGCAGCTTAAGTCTGGGGGACACTGAAGCTTTCTTT; CDR3aa: CASSLSLGDTEAFF
d_gene: NA; j_gene: TRBJ2-7; v_gene: TRBV7-6; abundance: NA; CDR3nt: TGTGCCAGCAGCTTAGCCGGGGCTCACGAGCAGTACTTC; CDR3aa: CASSLAGAHEQYF
d_gene: NA; j_gene: TRBJ1-2; v_gene: TRBV9; abundance: NA; CDR3nt: TGTGCCAGCAGCCAAAGAGGCAGGGAGGTCGACGGCTACACCTTC; CDR3aa: CASSQRGREVDGYTF
d_gene: NA; j_gene: TRBJ2-1; v_gene: TRBV9; abundance: once; CDR3nt: TGTGCCAGTAGTGTAGCTCGGAACGCCTACAATGAGCAGTTCTTC; CDR3aa: CASSVARNAYNEQFF
d_gene: NA; j_gene: TRBJ2-1; v_gene: TRBV7-6; abundance: NA; CDR3nt: TGTGCCAGCAGCTTACCCCACGGGACAAAAGAGACCGAGCAGTTCTTC; CDR3aa: CASSLPHGTKETEQFF
d_gene: NA; j_gene: TRBJ1-6; v_gene: TRBV9; abundance: NA; CDR3nt: TGTGCCAGCAGTGTAGGGTCAGATACGTCGTATTTTCACTTT; CDR3aa: CASSVGSDTSYFHF
d_gene: TRBD1; j_gene: TRBJ1-4; v_gene: TRBV6-4; abundance: NA; CDR3nt: TGTGCCAGCAGCTGGACAGGGGGTAATGAAAAACTGTTTTTT; CDR3aa: CASSWTGGNEKLFF
d_gene: NA; j_gene: TRBJ1-5; v_gene: TRBV7-9; abundance: NA; CDR3nt: TGTGCCAGCAGCGTAGGGTCAGATACGCAGTATCCCCACCATTTT; CDR3aa: CASSVGSDTQYPHHF
d_gene: TRBD1; j_gene: TRBJ2-3; v_gene: TRBV7-9; abundance: NA; CDR3nt: TGTGCCAGCAGCTTAGAGGGGGCAGGTTTCTCTCAAGCTTTT; CDR3aa: CASSLEGAGFSQAF
d_gene: NA; j_gene: TRBJ2-3; v_gene: TRBV20-1; abundance: NA; CDR3nt: TGCAGTGCCCTACCTTGGACAGCCGTTACAGATACGCAGTATTTT; CDR3aa: CSALPWTAVTDTQYF
d_gene: NA; j_gene: TRBJ2-7; v_gene: TRBV20-1; abundance: NA; CDR3nt: TGCAGTGCCAGTCCATGGGGACGCAAGAACGAGCAGTACTTC; CDR3aa: CSASPWGRKNEQYF
d_gene: NA; j_gene: TRBJ2-5; v_gene: TRBV11-3; abundance: NA; CDR3nt: TGTGCCACCAGCAGAGCTATTCCGGAAGAGACCCAGTACTTC; CDR3aa: CATSRAIPEETQYF
d_gene: NA; j_gene: TRBJ2-7; v_gene: TRBV20-1; abundance: NA; CDR3nt: TGCAGTGCTAGTACGGACGCTGGCGAGCAGTACTTC; CDR3aa: CSASTDAGEQYF
d_gene: NA; j_gene: TRBJ1-1; v_gene: TRBV15; abundance: once; CDR3nt: TGTGCCAGCAGCTTACAGGGTGAGCAAGATGCCGATTTCTTT; CDR3aa: CASSLQGEQDADFF
d_gene: NA; j_gene: TRBJ1-5; v_gene: TRBV9; abundance: once; CDR3nt: TGTGCCAGCAGGAAACCGTGTCAGGCGAACCCGCAGGATTTT; CDR3aa: CASRKPCQANPQDF
d_gene: TRBD1; j_gene: TRBJ2-3; v_gene: TRBV7-9; abundance: NA; CDR3nt: TGTGCCAGCAGCTTAGACAGGGGTGCCGCTACGAACAATTTT; CDR3aa: CASSLDRGAATNNF
d_gene: NA; j_gene: TRBJ2-3; v_gene: TRBV7-9; abundance: NA; CDR3nt: TGTGCCAGCAGCTCCGGAGGGGGTACGCAGTATTTT; CDR3aa: CASSSGGGTQYF
d_gene: NA; j_gene: TRBJ2-7; v_gene: TRBV11-3; abundance: NA; CDR3nt: TGTGCCAGCAGCTTAGATCTAACAGCAGGGGGGCAGAGAGAGCAGTACTTC; CDR3aa: CASSLDLTAGGQREQYF
d_gene: NA; j_gene: TRBJ2-1; v_gene: TRBV7-2; abundance: NA; CDR3nt: TGTGCCAGCAGCTTAGATTTGCGGATTGAGCAGTTCTTC; CDR3aa: CASSLDLRIEQFF
d_gene: TRBD2; j_gene: TRBJ2-5; v_gene: TRBV18; abundance: many; CDR3nt: TGTGCCAGCTCACCAACGGGAGGAAAAGAAGAGACCCAGTACTTC; CDR3aa: CASSPTGGKEETQYF
d_gene: TRBD1; j_gene: TRBJ1-2; v_gene: TRBV11-3; abundance: many; CDR3nt: TGTGCCAGCAGCTTGGGACAGTACTATGGCTACACCTTC; CDR3aa: CASSLGQYYGYTF